The clone carrying this T cell receptor (beta chain) was seen a handful of times. Its antigen is still unknown. CDR1 DFQATT and CDR2 SNEGSKA come from the germline V gene (reference sequence). The CDR3 sequence is 14 residues long. Trimming took 6 bases from V and 4 from J, leaving 18 bases between them. Individual cDNA molecules received unique molecular identifiers. One entry per CDR3 protein results from TCRdb running MiXCR on the 5' RACE reads. Altogether fewer than 100,000 distinct CDR3 sequences are present, around 11% being singletons, with the ten largest covering about 4.8%. This entry is derived from a study of early T cells in non-severe SARS-CoV-2 infection. Overall study: The sequenced material was bulk RNA from unsorted whole blood, and its chains were unpaired. Study findings and constraints: Lookups in VDJdb leaned toward anti-spike CD8 responses and missed private and CD4 specificities.

Source material: whole blood. The V gene is TRBV20-1, the J gene TRBJ2-5; D remains ambiguous. This receptor was obtained from an adult who was a healthcare worker with PCR-confirmed SARS-CoV-2 infection or an uninfected control (not recorded which). CDR3 in amino acids: CSAQRSVGAETQYF. The CDR3 DNA sequence: TGCAGTGCCCAACGGTCCGTGGGTGCAGAGACCCAGTACTTC.